These 13 T cell receptor beta chains share one sample of origin, sequenced in a study of blood T cell repertoires in COVID-19. Only in-frame clones appear in the TCRdb table, and some are missing; sequencing was by immunoSEQ multiplex PCR. The repertoire holds more than 50,000 clones, with more than 75% as singletons. The sample was peripheral blood. The receptors were sampled from a human donor in a cohort sampled during active COVID-19.

Sample share makes this clone medium-sized. This chain links TRBV6-5 with TRBJ2-7, with a weak D call TRBD2 (5 bases). V was pared by 11 bases and J by 1 base, with 15 bases between. This CDR3 contains 13 residues. Germline assignment: CDR1 MNHEY and CDR2 SVGAGI. This chain's CDR3 is CAGGRAASYEQYF. The DNA of the CDR3 is TGTGCCGGAGGCCGGGCGGCATCCTACGAGCAGTACTTC.

The chain employs TRBV19 and TRBJ1-2, with unresolved D. The CDR3 spans 13 residues. V gave up 7 bases and J gave up 5 bases, with 14 bases separating them. Germline V gene sequence: CDR1 LNHDA, CDR2 SQIVND (reference sequence). CDR3: CASISRVEYGYTF. The DNA for the CDR3 is TGTGCCAGTATTTCCCGCGTCGAATATGGCTACACCTTC.

The V and J genes are TRBV5-1 and TRBJ2-7, with 9 bases lining up with TRBD1. Per the germline V gene, CDR1 is SGHRS and CDR2 is YFSETQ. The CDR3 spans 15 residues. The V gene end was trimmed by 5 bases and the J gene end by 2 bases; junction bases not matched to a gene: 8. CDR3 DNA: TGCGCCAGCAGTTTTCGACAGGGGGAGGCCTACGAGCAGTACTTC. Protein: CASSFRQGEAYEQYF.

The chain recombines TRBV7-8 with TRBJ1-3, with 8 bases matching TRBD1. CDR3 length: 15 residues. With V trimmed by 3 bases and J by 0 bases, 1 base remained unmatched. The V gene's germline CDR1 is SGHVS and CDR2 FQNEAQ. Written as DNA, the CDR3 is TGTGCCAGCAGCTTTGGACAGGGCTCTGGAAACACCATATATTTT. This encodes CASSFGQGSGNTIYF.

In its sample, this clone was seen once. The chain has TRBV18 and TRBJ1-5, with 7 bases fitting TRBD1. Trimming cost V 6 bases and J 3 bases; bases outside gene matches: 5. CDR1 is KGHSH and CDR2 is LQKENI in the germline V gene. The CDR3 has 14 amino acids. CDR3 bases: TGTGCCAGCTCGTCGGGACAGTTCAATCAGCCCCAGCATTTT. Translation gives CASSSGQFNQPQHF.

About this clone itself: The junction and the germline gene differ at one end; a read error may be behind it. The rearrangement links TRBV18 to TRBJ1-1, with 11 bases lining up with TRBD1. CDR1 and CDR2 from the germline V gene are KGHSH and LQKENI. The CDR3 is made up of 17 amino acids. CDR3 in DNA: TGTGCCAGCTCTCCACGGGACAGGGGGGAGGGAAAAACTGAAGCTTTCTTT. Encoded protein: CASSPRDRGEGKTEAFF.

This clone was seen only a few times. This rearrangement joins TRBV3-1 (or the pseudogene TRBV3-2) to TRBJ2-7, with 12 positions matching TRBD2. V dropped 0 bases and J dropped 2; count of bases not matched to a gene: 2. This CDR3 region has 16 residues. Germline-derived CDR1 and CDR2 are LGHDT and YNNKEL (reference sequence). The CDR3 DNA is TGTGCCAGCAGCCAAGATTGGACTAGCGGGACCTACGAGCAGTACTTC. Translation: CASSQDWTSGTYEQYF.

The chain uses TRBV13 and TRBJ1-2; a weak D match, TRBD1 (6 bases). The V gene lost 3 bases and the J gene lost 7 bases, with 15 bases spanning the gap. Germline V gene lookup returns CDR1 PRHDT and CDR2 FYEKMQ (reference sequence). The CDR3 has 14 amino acids. The CDR3 reads CASSFGATGSGYTF. Written as DNA, the CDR3 is TGTGCCAGCAGCTTTGGCGCCACAGGGTCTGGCTACACCTTC.

The chain employs TRBV5-1 and TRBJ1-2; maybe TRBD1 (6 bases). Germline CDR1 is SGHRS and CDR2 is YFSETQ. The CDR3 runs 14 residues. V dropped 0 bases and J dropped 7 bases, with 13 bases sitting between them. This chain's CDR3 is CASSLGWGLGGYTF. The CDR3 DNA sequence: TGCGCCAGCAGCTTGGGTTGGGGGCTAGGTGGCTACACCTTC. Supplemented by reference TRBV5-1 and TRBJ1-2, the full variable domain reads KAGVTQTPRYLIKTRGQQVTLSCSPISGHRSVSWYQQTPGQGLQFLFEYFSETQRNKGNFPGRFSGRQFSNSRSEMNVSTLELGDSALYLCASSLGWGLGGYTFGSGTRLTVV.

This rearrangement joins TRBV29-1 to TRBJ2-2; TRBD2 might be the D (5 bases). The V end lost 2 bases, the J end lost 6 bases, and 7 bases lay between the germline ends. Germline CDR1 reads SQVTM; CDR2 reads ANQGSEA. This CDR3 is built from 12 residues. CDR3 coding DNA: TGCAGCGTTGAACGGGATCCCGGGGAGCTGTTTTTT. Protein: CSVERDPGELFF.

This sequence joins TRBV6-4 and TRBJ2-3; tentative D call: TRBD2 (6 bases). The V gene lost 4 bases and the J gene lost 2 bases, with 10 bases spanning the gap. CDR1 MRHNA and CDR2 SNTAGT come from the germline V gene. The CDR3 covers 14 residues. CDR3 bases: TGTGCCAGCAGTGTTAGCGGCAACACAGATACGCAGTATTTT. Encoded protein: CASSVSGNTDTQYF.

V is TRBV4-1 and J is TRBJ1-3; D ambiguous. The CDR3 is made up of 15 amino acids. Germline V gene data show CDR1 as MGHRA and CDR2 as YSYEKL. V lost 1 base and J lost 1, with 8 bases in between. The DNA of the CDR3 is TGCGCCAGCAGCCAAGCCCCCGGGTCTGGAAACACCATATATTTT. Encoded protein: CASSQAPGSGNTIYF.

This rearrangement joins TRBV28 to TRBJ1-5; D call uncertain. CDR1 MDHEN and CDR2 SYDVKM come from the germline V gene. The length of the CDR3 is 12 residues. With 7 bases removed from V and 4 bases from J, the gap between germline ends came to 8 bases. CDR3 residues: CASNGENQPQHF. The CDR3 nucleotides are TGTGCCAGCAACGGGGAAAATCAGCCCCAGCATTTT.